This T cell receptor (beta chain) was recovered during a study of T cell responses to AZD1222 COVID-19 vaccine. Whole-study findings and limits: It should be noted that donors were predominantly white British and more often female, and clonal diversity was possibly underestimated. Along spike, vaccine-associated CD4 TCRs were found throughout, with dominance at 160-218 and 743-854. Seropositive status at baseline applied to only 5 to 7 AZD1222 recipients.

The data were produced by immunoSEQ multiplex PCR, yet TCRdb's version contains in-frame clones alone and is incomplete. This table has about 140,000 clones, about 92% appearing once. The V gene lost 2 bases and the J gene lost 0 bases, with 11 bases spanning the gap. Germline V gene lookup returns CDR1 KGHSH and CDR2 LQKENI. The CDR3 covers 15 residues. About this clone itself: Its antigen remains unidentified.

The input for sequencing was peripheral blood, taken 28 days after the second AZD1222 dose. The origin of this receptor is an adult who received the AZD1222 COVID-19 vaccine. The chain carries TRBV18 and TRBJ2-7; a possible D gene is TRBD1 (5 bases). CDR3 DNA: TGTGCCAGCTCACCAATGCAGGGTCCCTCCTACGAGCAGTACTTC. Translating gives CASSPMQGPSYEQYF.